Sequencing of this TCR beta chain was carried out in a study of beta chain features in type 1 diabetes. Study background: 107,917,701 sorted cells were examined across all samples.

Turning to this clone: The target antigen is unknown.

Central memory, naive, regulatory and stem cell-like memory CD4+ cells were sorted by CD45RO/CCR7/CD25/CD127/CD95/CD27. This CDR3 is 14 amino acids long. Trimming at V came to 6 bases and at J to 4 bases, leaving 7 bases not matched to a gene. Per the germline V gene, CDR1 is LNHNV and CDR2 is YYDKDF (reference sequence). Reverse transcribing all isolated RNA meant expressed TCRB transcripts were sequenced. Generated by immunoSEQ multiplex PCR, the TCRdb table keeps only in-frame clones and is missing some. In the table there are almost 350,000 clones, around 19% of which are singletons. Study-wide results and caveats: A potential influence of HLA type upon TCRB rearrangement remained unresolved herein. Possibly, sequencing cDNA over-represented cells that had high TCR expression levels.

The chain is built from TRBV15 and TRBJ2-3; 7 bases line up with TRBD2. What was sequenced was naive CD4+ T cells from blood. The TCR was taken from a woman aged 18-30 years in good health. The CDR3 loop reads CATSKAGAADTQYF. CDR3 in DNA: TGTGCCACCAGTAAGGCGGGAGCCGCAGATACGCAGTATTTT.